Below are 14 T cell receptor beta chains sequenced from a single sample in a study of blood T cell repertoires in COVID-19. Here immunoSEQ multiplex PCR was the method, and the copy in TCRdb shows in-frame clones only, minus some. This sample yields around 44,000 clones, of which about 92% are seen a single time; 12% belongs to the top ten. What was sequenced was peripheral blood. These receptors were collected from a human donor in a cohort sampled during active COVID-19.

The chain couples TRBV11-2 to TRBJ2-7; a weak D match, TRBD2 (6 bases). CDR1 and CDR2 (germline): SGHAT, FQNNGV. Trimming pared 0 bases from V and 4 bases from J, leaving 7 bases between. This CDR3 contains 13 residues. This chain's CDR3 is CASSLERGYEQYF. The CDR3 region has the DNA TGTGCCAGCAGCTTAGAACGGGGGTACGAGCAGTACTTC. Filled out from reference TRBV11-2 and TRBJ2-7, the complete variable domain reads EAGVAQSPRYKIIEKRQSVAFWCNPISGHATLYWYQQILGQGPKLLIQFQNNGVVDDSQLPKDRFSAERLKGVDSTLKIQPAKLEDSAVYLCASSLERGYEQYFGPGTRLTVT.

The rearrangement links TRBV6-2 or TRBV6-3 to TRBJ2-5; 7 bases are shared with TRBD1. V lost 2 bases, J lost 4 bases, and 13 bases stayed unmatched. This CDR3 has 17 residues. Germline V gene sequence: CDR1 MNHEY, CDR2 SVGEGT. In DNA, the CDR3 is TGTGCCAGCAGTTACGCGTCGACAGGGTCGATAGGAGAGACCCAGTACTTC. Protein product: CASSYASTGSIGETQYF.

The chain combines TRBV3-1 (or the pseudogene TRBV3-2) with TRBJ2-3; D is uncertain. The V end was cut by 6 bases, the J end by 8 bases, with 9 bases between. Germline V gene data show CDR1 as LGHDT and CDR2 as YNNKEL (reference sequence). This CDR3 is 11 amino acids long. The CDR3 bases are TGTGCCAGCAGTCGTTCGGTTACGCAGTATTTT. This gives the protein CASSRSVTQYF.

The chain has TRBV7-2 and TRBJ1-1; D not resolved. The germline V and J ends were trimmed by 2 bases and 7 bases, with 14 bases remaining between them. Germline V gene sequence: CDR1 SGHTA, CDR2 FQGNSA. CDR3 length equals 14 residues. The CDR3 here is CASSLSRGSIEAFF. The CDR3, as DNA: TGTGCCAGCAGCTTATCTCGGGGATCCATTGAAGCTTTCTTT.

The gene calls are TRBV6-2 or TRBV6-3 and TRBJ1-1, with 8 nucleotides matching TRBD1. The CDR3 has 15 amino acids. The germline V gene encodes CDR1 MNHEY and CDR2 SVGEGT. Unmatched junction bases numbered 6, after V lost 6 bases and J lost 0 bases. The CDR3 is CASSPWTGMNTEAFF. The CDR3 DNA follows: TGTGCCAGCAGCCCCTGGACAGGGATGAACACTGAAGCTTTCTTT.

The chain joins TRBV5-4 to TRBJ2-2; 9 nucleotides align to TRBD1. V shed 4 bases, J shed 7 bases, and the junction held 8 bases outside the gene matches. Germline CDR1 is SGHNT and CDR2 is YYREEE (reference sequence). This CDR3 region has 15 residues. The CDR3 sequence: CASSQDRGQGGELFF. DNA of the CDR3: TGTGCCAGCAGCCAGGACAGGGGACAGGGCGGGGAGCTGTTTTTT.

The chain uses TRBV10-3 and TRBJ2-7; weak D call: TRBD1 (5 bases). The ends were cut back, 6 bases at V and 5 bases at J, with 14 bases in the middle. Germline V gives CDR1 ENHRY, CDR2 SYGVKD. The CDR3 spans 13 residues. The CDR3 DNA reads as TGTGCCATCAGCCCCGTGGCAGGGAACGAGCAGTACTTC. Its translation: CAISPVAGNEQYF.

This chain uses TRBV4-3 with TRBJ1-5; D gene uncertain. This CDR3 has 13 amino acids. V was clipped by 6 bases and J by 7 bases, with 13 bases between them. Germline V gene sequence: CDR1 LGHNA, CDR2 YSLEER. The CDR3 is CASSINPGQPQHF. CDR3 bases: TGCGCCAGCAGTATAAACCCTGGCCAGCCCCAGCATTTT.

The chain joins TRBV6-5 to TRBJ1-5; D unclear. Germline CDR1 reads MNHEY; CDR2 reads SVGAGI. Trimming left V 4 bases short and J 6 bases short, with 10 bases between. The CDR3 is made up of 13 amino acids. The CDR3 sequence is CASSLRVGQPQHF. DNA of the CDR3: TGTGCCAGCAGTTTGCGGGTAGGTCAGCCCCAGCATTTT.

V is TRBV5-4 and J is TRBJ2-6; 9 bases map to TRBD2. CDR3 size: 17 residues. V shed 0 bases and J 1 base; nucleotides not matched to a gene: 2. Germline V lookup: CDR1 SGHNT, CDR2 YYREEE (reference sequence). CDR3 DNA: TGTGCCAGCAGCTTGGTTAGCGGGGGTTCTGGGGCCAACGTCCTGACTTTC. It is translated as CASSLVSGGSGANVLTF.

The CDR3 here is CASSQDLREQFF. CDR3 DNA sequence: TGCGCCAGCAGCCAAGATTTGCGTGAGCAGTTCTTC. The chain recombines TRBV4-3 with TRBJ2-1; D is uncertain. This CDR3 is built from 12 residues. Germline V gene data show CDR1 as LGHNA and CDR2 as YSLEER. V was trimmed by 0 bases and J by 9 bases, leaving 6 bases between them.

The J gene is TRBJ2-1, the V gene TRBV29-1; D unresolved. V lost 4 bases, J lost 1 base, and 8 bases lay in between. The CDR3 loop spans 13 amino acids. CDR1 is SQVTM and CDR2 is ANQGSEA in the germline V gene. The CDR3 sequence: CSVVAPSYNEQFF. CDR3 DNA: TGCAGCGTTGTGGCACCTTCCTACAATGAGCAGTTCTTC.

This clone was detected only once. The chain employs TRBV5-6 and TRBJ1-5; no clear D. This CDR3 has 16 residues. The V end was cut by 4 bases, the J end by 7 bases, with 21 bases between. Per germline, CDR1 SGHDT and CDR2 YYEEEE. Written as DNA, the CDR3 is TGTGCCAGCAGCGCTGTACCCGGTAGATCGAGACAGCCCCAGCATTTT. Translated, it gives CASSAVPGRSRQPQHF.

This chain links TRBV29-1 with TRBJ2-7; perhaps TRBD2 as D (6 bases). Germline V gene data show CDR1 as SQVTM and CDR2 as ANQGSEA. V gave up 7 bases and J gave up 1 base, with 14 bases separating them. The CDR3 covers 13 residues. The CDR3 region has the DNA TGCAGCGCCCAGCGGGCTCAATCCTACGAGCAGTACTTC. Translated, it gives CSAQRAQSYEQYF.